What follows is one T cell receptor (beta chain) and its context. The limits of the CDR3 on the DNA are not certain, so only TCRdb's listed CDR3 is given. The PCR had 60 Vbeta and 13 Jbeta primers. Here immunoSEQ multiplex PCR was the method, and the copy in TCRdb shows in-frame clones only, minus some. The repertoire holds approximately 250,000 clones, with around 83% as singletons. Germline loops: CDR1 MNHEY, CDR2 SMNVEV (reference sequence). The CDR3 contains 13 residues when both ends are counted. This entry is derived from a study of cytomegalovirus exposure and HLA in healthy donors. Donors likely had unrecorded immune exposures despite being nominally healthy when sampled.

This TCR came from a girl aged 2 to 9 in good health and CMV-seronegative. The specimen sequenced was PBMCs. V gene TRBV27 combines with J gene TRBJ2-2; TRBD2 reflects the table's D call only, with no check against the DNA. The CDR3 sequence: CASSLRRAGELFF.